A single sample is the source of the 20 T cell receptor beta chains below, sequenced in a study of CD8+CD57+ T cells in acquired aplastic anemia. Researchers used genomic DNA as the template to profile TCR beta VDJ and CDR3. TCRdb fed the reads into MiXCR, producing one record per CDR3 protein. This table holds 150,000 to 200,000 distinct CDR3 sequences, approximately 40% found once. Material: sorted CD4+, CD8+, or CD8+CD57+ T cells (not recorded which) from PBMCs. These receptors all come from a human donor in good health.

This clonotype was recorded once. This chain connects TRBV10-3 to TRBJ1-2; D is perhaps TRBD1 (6 bases). Per germline, CDR1 ENHRY and CDR2 SYGVKD. Trimming left V 5 bases short and J 6 bases short, with 16 bases between. The length of the CDR3 is 14 residues. The CDR3, as DNA: TGTGCCATCAGTCCCGGGGTAGGGGGGGATGGCTACACCTTC. It yields the protein CAISPGVGGDGYTF.

The chain employs TRBV7-2 and TRBJ2-3; D not certain. The CDR3 contains 14 residues. The ends were cut back, 6 bases at V and 0 bases at J, with 10 bases in the middle. Germline V gives CDR1 SGHTA, CDR2 FQGNSA. Here the CDR3 reads CASRGRISTDTQYF. The DNA for the CDR3 is TGTGCCAGCAGAGGACGGATTAGCACAGATACGCAGTATTTT.

This clonotype has a handful of counts. This rearrangement joins TRBV12-3 or TRBV12-4 to TRBJ1-1; TRBD1 matches at 8 bases. Germline trimming cut 7 bases from V and 1 base from J; bases unmatched to any gene: 11. This CDR3 has 16 residues. CDR3 region: CASIGVPGTGNTEAFF. CDR3 in DNA: TGTGCCAGCATTGGAGTCCCCGGGACAGGGAACACTGAAGCTTTCTTT.

The rearrangement joins TRBV5-1 to TRBJ2-1; D possibly corresponds to TRBD1 (5 bases). Germline V gene sequence: CDR1 SGHRS, CDR2 YFSETQ. The CDR3 covers 12 residues. V gave up 5 bases and J gave up 6 bases, with 9 bases separating them. CDR3 in DNA: TGCGCCAGCAGTACGACAGTCAATGAGCAGTTCTTC. Translated: CASSTTVNEQFF.

This clonotype was picked up many times. The rearrangement links TRBV12-3 or TRBV12-4 to TRBJ2-7; possible D gene TRBD2, 5 bases. This CDR3 is built from 14 residues. With 4 bases removed from V and 3 bases from J, the gap between germline ends came to 13 bases. CDR3 sequence reads: CASSSAGNIYEQYF. The CDR3 DNA is TGTGCCAGCAGTTCAGCCGGGAATATCTACGAGCAGTACTTC.

A word on this clonotype: A read error may be the cause here, since a much bigger clone is one base away. The genes are TRBV2 and TRBJ2-2; 11 bases agree with TRBD2. Germline loops: CDR1 SNHLY, CDR2 FYNNEI. This CDR3 contains 16 residues. The junction had 10 bases not matched to a gene; V was cut back by 7 bases and J by 6 bases. Here the CDR3 reads CASTKVLAGGPGELFF. Here the CDR3 DNA reads TGTGCCAGCACTAAAGTCCTAGCGGGAGGTCCCGGGGAGCTGTTTTTT.

To note about this clonotype: At one of its ends the junction is not consistent with the germline gene, which may arise from a read error. The chain recombines TRBV3-1 with TRBJ1-3; unclear D gene. Germline CDR1 reads LGHDT; CDR2 reads YNNKEL (reference sequence). The CDR3 extends over 16 amino acids. The CDR3 DNA sequence: TGTGCCAGCAGCCAGAACTCAATGAGCTCTGGAAACATCATATATTTT. Protein sequence: CASSQNSMSSGNIIYF.

This clonotype was seen ten or more times. The gene calls are TRBV20-1 and TRBJ1-1; D perhaps matches TRBD1 (6 bases). The CDR3 has 17 amino acids. V was shortened by 0 bases and J by 5 bases, with 22 bases between the two germline ends. CDR1 and CDR2 (germline): DFQATT, SNEGSKA (reference sequence). The CDR3, as DNA: TGCAGTGCTAGAGATTCGGACAGCCTCTTCAGGACGACTGAAGCTTTCTTT. Residues: CSARDSDSLFRTTEAFF.

This clonotype came up once. One junction end disagrees with the germline gene, perhaps due to a read error. The genes are TRBV14 and TRBJ2-5; TRBD2 is a possible D gene (7 bases). Germline values: CDR1 SGHDN, CDR2 FVKESK. The CDR3 length is 16 residues. The CDR3 region has the DNA TGTGCCAGCAGCCAAGATATACGGGGGGCCCAAGAGACCCAGGACTTC. As protein: CASSQDIRGAQETQDF.

This clonotype was seen ten or more times. This chain uses TRBV5-6 with TRBJ2-1, with D perhaps matching TRBD2 (6 bases). Germline V gene data show CDR1 as SGHDT and CDR2 as YYEEEE. This CDR3 spans 11 amino acids. Trimming stripped 8 bases from V and 9 bases from J, with 12 bases between. CDR3 DNA: TGTGCCAGTGGTCCGGAGGGTGAGCAGTTCTTC. It yields the protein CASGPEGEQFF. The whole variable domain, filled in from reference TRBV5-6 and TRBJ2-1, reads DAGVTQSPTHLIKTRGQQVTLRCSPKSGHDTVSWYQQALGQGPQFIFQYYEEEERQRGNFPDRFSGHQFPNYSSELNVNALLLGDSALYLCASGPEGEQFFGPGTRLTVL.

In this sample, this clonotype turned up many times. The chain uses TRBV6-1 and TRBJ2-3, with 11 bases matching TRBD2. Germline-derived CDR1 and CDR2 are MNHNS and SASEGT. The CDR3 runs 15 residues. Unmatched junction bases numbered 2, after V lost 3 bases and J lost 3 bases. The CDR3 DNA is TGTGCCAGCAGTGAGAGACTAGCGGGGACAGATACGCAGTATTTT. This translates into CASSERLAGTDTQYF.

The J gene is TRBJ2-7, the V gene TRBV20-1; maybe TRBD1 (6 bases). V shed 4 bases and J shed 3 bases, with 13 bases lying between them. The CDR3 sequence is 13 residues long. Germline V gene sequence: CDR1 DFQATT, CDR2 SNEGSKA (reference sequence). The CDR3 DNA reads as TGCAGTGCTAATGCCGACAGGAACTACGAGCAGTACTTC. It yields the protein CSANADRNYEQYF.

This clonotype was observed at least ten times. The rearrangement links TRBV29-1 to TRBJ2-2, with 9 bases fitting TRBD1. Trimming cost V 8 bases and J 5 bases; bases outside gene matches: 9. This CDR3 region has 14 residues. Per germline, CDR1 SQVTM and CDR2 ANQGSEA. The chain's CDR3 is CSILPGQGTGELFF. The CDR3 DNA reads as TGCAGCATCCTCCCGGGACAGGGAACCGGGGAGCTGTTTTTT.

A few counts support this clonotype. The V gene is TRBV20-1, the J gene TRBJ1-3; D uncertain. CDR1 and CDR2 from the germline V gene are DFQATT and SNEGSKA (reference sequence). V lost 3 bases and J lost 6, with 12 bases in between. The CDR3 contains 13 residues. The CDR3 is CSASGGAENTIYF. The CDR3 DNA reads TGCAGTGCTAGTGGAGGAGCCGAAAACACCATATATTTT.

This clonotype is medium-sized within its sample. The chain has TRBV20-1 and TRBJ2-1; tentatively, D is TRBD2 (5 bases). The CDR3 spans 12 residues. CDR1 and CDR2 (germline): DFQATT, SNEGSKA (reference sequence). V gave up 3 bases and J gave up 2 bases, with 5 bases separating them. This CDR3 reads CSASGAYNEQFF. In nucleotides, the CDR3 is TGCAGTGCTAGCGGGGCCTACAATGAGCAGTTCTTC.

In the case of this clonotype: A clone one base away is much larger, so this may be a read error. This chain links TRBV30 with TRBJ1-6; D is undetermined. The germline gives CDR1 GTSNPN, CDR2 SVGIG (reference sequence). V lost 2 bases to trimming and J lost 10 bases, with 9 bases between them. The length of the CDR3 is 12 residues. The CDR3 loop is CAWSISCSPLHF. In nucleotides, the CDR3 is TGTGCCTGGAGTATTTCATGCTCACCCCTCCACTTT.

Regarding this clonotype: The junction does not match germline at one end; this may be a read error. This chain links TRBV7-3 with TRBJ2-6, with D possibly being TRBD1 or TRBD2 (5 bases each). CDR1 is SGHTA, CDR2 FQGTGA, per germline. The CDR3 contains 13 residues. The CDR3 DNA reads TGTGCCAACAGCTTAACCAGGGAGAACGTCCTGACTTTC. Protein product: CANSLTRENVLTF. The variable domain in full, with the rest retrieved from reference TRBV7-3 and TRBJ2-6, is GAGVSQTPSNKVTEKGKYVELRCDPISGHTALYWYRQSLGQGPEFLIYFQGTGAADDSGLPNDRFFAVRPEGSVSTLKIQRTERGDSAVYLCANSLTRENVLTFGAGSRLTVL.

There are many counts of this clonotype. The chain links TRBV7-8 to TRBJ1-3; 7 bases match TRBD1. CDR3 length equals 16 residues. CDR1 and CDR2 (germline): SGHVS, FQNEAQ. Trimming cost V 5 bases and J 0 bases; bases outside gene matches: 7. CDR3 nucleotides: TGTGCCAGCAGCCGAGTGACAGGGAGCTCTGGAAACACCATATATTTT. It translates to CASSRVTGSSGNTIYF. The full variable domain, its missing parts supplied by reference TRBV7-8 and TRBJ1-3, is GAGVSQSPRYKVAKRGQDVALRCDPISGHVSLFWYQQALGQGPEFLTYFQNEAQLDKSGLPSDRFFAERPEGSVSTLKIQRTQQEDSAVYLCASSRVTGSSGNTIYFGEGSWLTVV.

This clonotype came up many times. The V and J genes are TRBV29-1 and TRBJ2-3; D remains ambiguous. The germline gives CDR1 SQVTM, CDR2 ANQGSEA. The CDR3 contains 16 residues. Trimming cost V 7 bases and J 2 bases, with 22 bases left between them. This CDR3 reads CSASDPLYDITDTQYF. CDR3 in DNA: TGCAGCGCCTCTGACCCCCTCTATGACATCACAGATACGCAGTATTTT.

This clonotype was observed many times. The chain uses TRBV6-6 and TRBJ2-1, with a weak D call TRBD2 (7 bases). CDR3 size: 15 residues. V was cut by 1 base and J by 6 bases, with 13 bases left in between. From germline, CDR1 is MNHNY and CDR2 SVGAGI (reference sequence). The CDR3 nucleotides are TGTGCCAGCAGTTACTGGGGGGGCCTGGGCAATGAGCAGTTCTTC. Protein product: CASSYWGGLGNEQFF.